The rows below give T cell receptor beta chains drawn from one sample of a study of blood T cell repertoires in COVID-19. Clones were read by immunoSEQ multiplex PCR, and TCRdb kept only the in-frame ones, dropping some. The sample holds about 200,000 clones, roughly 94% seen once. Sequencing was carried out using peripheral blood. These receptors were taken from a man aged 30 to 39 with COVID-19, enrolled during active disease. Each CDR3 is given with its conserved first and last residue. Size tells how often a clone was seen (once, few, many) or the class of an expanded clone, and some rows leave it out.

clone_size cdr3_length v_call cdr3_aa
NA 17 TRBV27 CASIGTSGGPTYNEQFF
NA 17 TRBV5-6 CASSSRQGILSGNTIYF
NA 16 TRBV23-1 CASSQRAGGDTGELFF
NA 15 TRBV6-4 CASSEDRRNTGELFF
once 16 TRBV19 CASSIRTIRGNQPQHF
NA 16 TRBV7-2 CASSLGPLGTAYGYTF
NA 17 TRBV21-1 CASSKGTDKTCTDTQYF
NA 15 TRBV11-3 CASSLSGMSSGEQYF
once 16 TRBV4-1 CASSQVGQGRTGELFF
NA 15 TRBV6-5 CASSRGDREVSEAFF
once 17 TRBV6-4 CASSDGTSGPSTDTQYF
once 12 TRBV5-1 CASSLNSGEAFF
NA 15 TRBV19 CASSIPYNGNQPQHF
NA 17 TRBV4-1 CASRLGSGTTNYNEQFF
NA 15 TRBV5-5 CASSLTGTLNTEAFF
NA 14 TRBV9 CASSVAGGPNEQFF
NA 17 TRBV9 CASSAGPARRSYNEQFF
NA 14 TRBV6-1 CASSEAARGPEQYF
NA 16 TRBV7-6 CASSLGTSGGVDEQYF
NA 11 TRBV7-9 CASSLRGDQYF
NA 18 TRBV9 CASTERVGAAGVTGELFF
NA 15 TRBV27 CASSLQGSVRTEAFF
once 13 TRBV9 CASSVGGSTEAFF
few 15 TRBV5-4 CASSLPGTGREKLFF
NA 15 TRBV7-6 CASSPTGPPGNTIYF
NA 15 TRBV3-1/TRBV3-2 CASSQGGGGSYEQYF
NA 12 TRBV3-1/TRBV3-2 CASSQYSSEAFF
NA 16 TRBV4-1 CASSQGLLLGNYEQYF
NA 15 TRBV19 CASSIPWGSNQPQHF
once 14 TRBV27 CASRTGVESSKLFF
NA 17 TRBV5-5 CASSLTSGGANQETQYF
NA 11 TRBV2 CASSFSDTQYF
once 15 TRBV2 CASSEFSRVQETQYF
NA 13 TRBV10-3 CAIREGLQETQYF
NA 15 TRBV3-1/TRBV3-2 CASSQWDRGNYEQYF
once 13 TRBV27 CASSLRGDETQYF
NA 15 TRBV7-3 CASSLGGASVNEQFF
NA 18 TRBV15 CATSIGYSGPGQHQPQHF
NA 16 TRBV2 CASRNTGGQPNYGYTF
NA 13 TRBV2 CASSGGAYNEQFF
NA 14 TRBV29-1 CSARTSGLTGELFF
NA 14 TRBV5-1 CASSLQGGGNTIYF
NA 15 TRBV29-1 CSVEWHGGRNTEAFF
NA 13 TRBV12-3/TRBV12-4 CASSLASDYGYTF
NA 13 TRBV6-5 CASRKQGAYEQYF
NA 15 TRBV5-4 CASSLIRGGWTEAFF
NA 17 TRBV18 CASSPSRDNHSGNTIYF
NA 15 TRBV11-2 CASSAIAGADYTQYF
NA 14 TRBV7-9 CASSLGGQGNGYTF
NA 16 TRBV11-2 CASSGPDRGRSYGYTF